The rows below give T cell receptor beta chains drawn from one sample of a study of blood T cell repertoires in COVID-19. Method: immunoSEQ multiplex PCR; TCRdb's copy keeps in-frame clones and lacks some. The sample includes about 150,000 clones, around 80% of them seen just once. The specimen was PBMCs or T cells enriched from blood (not recorded which). These receptors all stem from a woman aged 45-59 years who had recovered from COVID-19. CDR3s include the opening cysteine and the closing phenylalanine or tryptophan. The D gene is left open where the match is weak. The listing skips clone size in some rows; elsewhere it reads once, few, many or a size class.

clone size	D gene	V gene	J gene	CDR3 protein	CDR3 DNA
NA	NA	TRBV24-1	TRBJ2-2	CATSKGDTGELFF	TGTGCCACCTCAAAGGGGGACACCGGGGAGCTGTTTTTT
NA	TRBD1	TRBV4-1	TRBJ1-6	CASSPGTAIYNSPLHF	TGCGCCAGCAGCCCAGGGACAGCAATTTATAATTCACCCCTCCACTTT
NA	TRBD1	TRBV9	TRBJ1-3	CASSVLGQGSTGNTIYF	TGTGCCAGCAGCGTACTCGGACAGGGGAGTACTGGAAACACCATATATTTT
NA	NA	TRBV29-1	TRBJ1-1	CSVEEDTHNTEAFF	TGCAGCGTTGAAGAAGACACCCATAACACTGAAGCTTTCTTT
once	TRBD1	TRBV10-3	TRBJ2-5	CAIMGQGGKETQYF	TGTGCCATCATGGGACAGGGGGGGAAAGAGACCCAGTACTTC
NA	NA	TRBV7-2	TRBJ1-1	CASRRQTMNTEAFF	TGTGCCAGCAGGAGACAGACAATGAACACTGAAGCTTTCTTT
many	NA	TRBV11-2	TRBJ1-3	CASSLTYSGNTIYF	TGTGCCAGCAGCCTCACTTACTCTGGAAACACCATATATTTT
few	NA	TRBV28	TRBJ1-1	CASSPNWQVAFF	TGTGCCAGCAGTCCCAATTGGCAGGTAGCTTTCTTT
few	NA	TRBV9	TRBJ1-2	CASSVPPDRVNYGYTF	TGTGCCAGCAGCGTCCCGCCGGACAGAGTTAACTATGGCTACACCTTC
once	NA	TRBV7-2	TRBJ2-3	CASSPGLTDTQYF	TGTGCCAGCAGCCCCGGACTCACAGATACGCAGTATTTT
NA	NA	TRBV6-4	TRBJ2-2	CASRLLSNTGELFF	TGTGCCAGCAGACTACTATCGAACACCGGGGAGCTGTTTTTT
NA	NA	TRBV6-5	TRBJ2-3	CASRASGLHTDTQYF	TGTGCCAGCAGGGCCTCGGGACTGCACACAGATACGCAGTATTTT
NA	TRBD1	TRBV28	TRBJ1-1	CASSLGIDRGRGTEAFF	TGTGCCAGCAGTTTAGGGATAGACAGGGGGCGAGGTACTGAAGCTTTCTTT
NA	NA	TRBV10-1	TRBJ2-7	CASLDSPSSYEQYF	TGCGCCAGTCTTGACAGCCCGAGCTCCTACGAGCAGTACTTC
NA	NA	TRBV9	TRBJ2-1	CASSVSPRDWNYNEQFF	TGTGCCAGCAGCGTTTCCCCCCGGGACTGGAACTACAATGAGCAGTTCTTC
NA	NA	TRBV4-1	TRBJ1-1	CASSQGEGGVGTEAFF	TGCGCCAGCAGCCAAGGGGAGGGGGGTGTCGGCACTGAAGCTTTCTTT
NA	NA	TRBV25-1	TRBJ1-6	CASSESRYSYNSPLHF	TGTGCCAGCAGTGAATCGCGTTACTCCTATAATTCACCCCTCCACTTT
few	NA	TRBV11-2	TRBJ1-1	CASSLNGGNTEAFF	TGTGCCAGCAGCTTAAATGGAGGGAACACTGAAGCTTTCTTT
NA	TRBD1	TRBV28	TRBJ1-1	CASSLKPGTGSDTEAFF	TGTGCCAGCAGTTTAAAGCCCGGGACAGGGTCGGACACTGAAGCTTTCTTT
once	NA	TRBV2	TRBJ1-5	CASAAGNQPQHF	TGTGCCAGTGCAGCGGGTAATCAGCCCCAGCATTTT
NA	TRBD1	TRBV5-4	TRBJ1-2	CASSWPGQGTGGYTF	TGTGCCAGCAGCTGGCCGGGACAGGGGACGGGTGGCTACACCTTC
NA	NA	TRBV11-2	TRBJ2-2	CASSLGRGTRNTGELFF	TGTGCCAGCAGCTTGGGGAGAGGGACACGGAACACCGGGGAGCTGTTTTTT
once	TRBD1	TRBV5-1	TRBJ1-1	CASSKGQRNTESFF	TGCGCCAGCAGCAAGGGACAGAGGAACACTGAATCTTTCTTT
few	TRBD1	TRBV3-1/TRBV3-2	TRBJ1-4	CASSLRQGDEKLFF	TGTGCCAGCAGCCTCAGACAGGGGGATGAAAAACTGTTTTTT
NA	TRBD1	TRBV28	TRBJ2-2	CASREPGQLRGELFF	TGTGCCAGCAGGGAACCGGGACAGCTTCGCGGGGAGCTGTTTTTT
NA	TRBD1	TRBV11-2	TRBJ1-3	CASSQGQGNTIYF	TGTGCCAGCAGCCAGGGACAGGGAAACACCATATATTTT
few	NA	TRBV7-2	TRBJ1-2	CASSWGGIGYTF	TGTGCCAGCAGTTGGGGGGGGATTGGCTACACCTTC
NA	NA	TRBV5-1	TRBJ1-1	CASSLIGRTNTEAFF	TGCGCCAGCAGCTTGATTGGACGGACTAACACTGAAGCTTTCTTT
few	NA	TRBV3-1/TRBV3-2	TRBJ1-3	CASSLRGRGNTIYF	TGTGCCAGCAGTCTAAGGGGAAGGGGAAACACCATATATTTT
few	NA	TRBV21-1	TRBJ1-5	CASSARDRDNQPQHF	TGTGCCAGCAGCGCCCGAGACAGGGACAATCAGCCCCAGCATTTT
NA	TRBD1	TRBV2	TRBJ1-2	CASSHQGAHRSYGYTF	TGTGCCAGCAGTCACCAGGGGGCTCACCGCTCGTATGGCTACACCTTC
NA	TRBD1	TRBV7-2	TRBJ1-1	CASSLPGQGNTEAFF	TGTGCCAGCAGCTTACCGGGACAGGGAAACACTGAAGCTTTCTTT
NA	NA	TRBV21-1	TRBJ2-2	CASSKVSGANTGELFF	TGTGCCAGCAGCAAAGTCAGCGGGGCGAACACCGGGGAGCTGTTTTTT
NA	NA	TRBV10-3	TRBJ2-1	CAISERGTSSYNEQFF	TGTGCCATCAGTGAAAGGGGGACCTCCTCCTACAATGAACAGTTCTTC
NA	TRBD1	TRBV3-1/TRBV3-2	TRBJ1-2	CASSPWTGGSGYTF	TGTGCCAGCAGTCCTTGGACAGGGGGAAGTGGCTACACCTTC
NA	TRBD1	TRBV28	TRBJ1-1	CASSFYGTGGQNTEAFF	TGTGCCAGCAGTTTTTATGGGACAGGGGGCCAGAACACTGAAGCTTTCTTT
NA	NA	TRBV29-1	TRBJ1-1	CSVEGAERGNTEAFF	TGCAGCGTTGAAGGGGCGGAAAGGGGGAACACTGAAGCTTTCTTT
NA	NA	TRBV5-1	TRBJ1-4	CASSLDNPTNEKLFF	TGCGCCAGCAGCCTGGACAACCCAACTAATGAAAAACTGTTTTTT
NA	TRBD1	TRBV10-3	TRBJ1-2	CASQTTGEDGYTF	TGTGCCAGCCAGACCACAGGGGAGGATGGCTACACCTTC
NA	NA	TRBV3-1/TRBV3-2	TRBJ1-1	CASSPNYRTEAFF	TGTGCCAGCAGCCCGAACTATAGGACTGAAGCTTTCTTT
NA	NA	TRBV28	TRBJ1-2	CASSSGRGYGYTF	TGTGCCAGCAGTTCAGGGCGCGGCTATGGCTACACCTTC
NA	TRBD1	TRBV7-9	TRBJ1-6	CASSSTGDNNSPLHF	TGTGCCAGCAGCTCCACAGGGGACAATAATTCACCCCTCCACTTT